Following are 10 T cell receptor beta chains from one sample sequenced in a study of cytomegalovirus exposure and HLA in healthy donors (dated by TCRdb to the late 2010s). To prepare the library, the immunoSEQ multiplex PCR assay was applied. The multiplex PCR relied on a mix of 60 forward primers for TCR Vbeta segments and 13 reverse primers for TCR Jbeta segments. Entries here come from immuneACCESS through TCRdb and include only in-frame sequences with V and J called. Some clones fail to appear in such tables; in the studies checked, an unresolved V gene covers under half of the shortfall, and the cause of the remainder is unknown. Within this sample are some 190,000 clones, with under 9.5% of them counted one time only. The top ten constitute 1% to 1.5% of the sample. Material: PBMCs. The receptors come from a woman aged 25 to 39 in good health and CMV-seropositive.

This clone has only a few counts. This sequence joins TRBV6-5 and TRBJ1-2; D perhaps matches TRBD1 (5 bases). This CDR3 region has 13 residues. CDR1 MNHEY and CDR2 SVGAGI come from the germline V gene. V was clipped by 7 bases and J by 4 bases, with 13 bases between them. CDR3 DNA: TGTGCCAGCACAGGAGCCCAGGGCTATGGCTACACCTTC. It specifies CASTGAQGYGYTF.

The sample holds a few counts of this clone. The chain combines TRBV29-1 with TRBJ1-2; tentative D call: TRBD1 (6 bases). The length of the CDR3 is 13 residues. The V end lost 1 base, the J end lost 8 bases, and 14 bases lay between the germline ends. Germline-derived CDR1 and CDR2 are SQVTM and ANQGSEA. The CDR3, as DNA: TGCAGCGTTGAAGGGGGGGGCGCAGACGGCTACACCTTC. This translates into CSVEGGGADGYTF. The full variable domain, its missing parts supplied by reference TRBV29-1 and TRBJ1-2, is SAVISQKPSRDICQRGTSLTIQCQVDSQVTMMFWYRQQPGQSLTLIATANQGSEATYESGFVIDKFPISRPNLTFSTLTVSNMSPEDSSIYLCSVEGGGADGYTFGSGTRLTVV.

The gene calls are TRBV18 and TRBJ1-5; 8 positions agree with TRBD1. CDR3 length: 14 residues. Germline lookup yields CDR1 KGHSH and CDR2 LQKENI. J gave up 6 bases and V 4 bases, and 5 bases lay outside the gene matches. The chain's CDR3 is CASSQAQGAQPQHF. CDR3 nucleotides: TGTGCCAGCTCACAAGCGCAGGGGGCTCAGCCCCAGCATTTT.

This clone has just a few counts. V and J are TRBV18 and TRBJ1-1; a possible D gene is TRBD1 (5 bases). The CDR3 runs 13 residues. V was pared by 5 bases and J by 12 bases, with 19 bases between. In germline, CDR1 is KGHSH, CDR2 LQKENI. CDR3: CASSSETVGRTFF. The DNA for the CDR3 is TGTGCCAGCTCATCGGAGACAGTCGGGAGGACTTTCTTT.

This clone was seen a handful of times. The gene calls are TRBV5-5 and TRBJ1-6, with D uncertain. Germline CDR1 and CDR2: SGHKS and YYEKEE (reference sequence). CDR3 length equals 14 residues. V dropped 7 bases and J dropped 8 bases, with 16 bases sitting between them. The CDR3 protein is CASGREGRDSPLHF. Here the CDR3 DNA reads TGTGCCAGCGGGAGGGAGGGCCGAGATTCACCCCTCCACTTT.

The chain recombines TRBV19 with TRBJ2-3; D is unresolved. The CDR3 covers 15 residues. Trimming pared 4 bases from V and 2 bases from J, leaving 13 bases between. Germline V lookup: CDR1 LNHDA, CDR2 SQIVND (reference sequence). CDR3: CASSTHRFPTDTQYF. The CDR3 DNA follows: TGTGCCAGTAGTACCCATAGATTCCCCACAGATACGCAGTATTTT.

In its sample, this clone was seen once. The chain joins TRBV2 to TRBJ2-7; TRBD2 aligns across 7 bases. Germline lookup yields CDR1 SNHLY and CDR2 FYNNEI. The V and J ends lost 8 bases and 7 bases, in that order; junction bases with no gene match: 20. This CDR3 spans 16 amino acids. The CDR3 here is CASVGVTSAELREQYF. The CDR3, as DNA: TGTGCCAGCGTCGGAGTAACTAGCGCTGAACTACGGGAGCAGTACTTC.

This clone occurred a few times. The chain joins TRBV7-9 to TRBJ2-7; 8 nucleotides align to TRBD2. V shed 3 bases, J shed 0 bases, and the junction held 4 bases outside the gene matches. Germline-derived CDR1 and CDR2 are SEHNR and FQNEAQ (reference sequence). The CDR3 totals 15 residues. The CDR3 DNA reads TGTGCCAGCAGCTTTCTAGCGGGCCCCTCCTACGAGCAGTACTTC. Protein sequence: CASSFLAGPSYEQYF.

The V call is TRBV6-1, the J call TRBJ1-1; D is possibly TRBD1 (5 bases). V shed 4 bases and J shed 1 base, with 13 bases lying between them. This CDR3 is built from 15 residues. Germline-derived CDR1 and CDR2 are MNHNS and SASEGT. DNA of the CDR3: TGTGCCAGCAGTGCATTTAAGCAGGGGAACACTGAAGCTTTCTTT. Translation: CASSAFKQGNTEAFF.

This chain connects TRBV7-8 to TRBJ2-1, with D perhaps TRBD2 (5 bases). Trimming took off 5 bases at V and 4 bases at J, with 21 bases between the two ends. Germline CDR1 SGHVS, CDR2 FQNEAQ. The CDR3 covers 17 residues. The CDR3, as DNA: TGTGCCAGCAGCACCCGATCTAGCTTCCCTACATACAATGAGCAGTTCTTC. It codes for CASSTRSSFPTYNEQFF.